The 6 T cell receptor beta chains below were found in one sample sequenced in a study of post-analysis software for immune sequencing data. Study-level findings and limits: Controls showed lower frequencies than patients for five TRBV segments, and TRBV5-6, TRBV5-1 and TRBV20-1 were among these.

The antigens these receptors bind are not known. Sequencing libraries made from TCR beta cDNA carried unique molecular identifiers. One entry per CDR3 protein results from TCRdb running MiXCR on the PCR reads. The data contain some 370,000 distinct CDR3 sequences, about a third of them singletons. Material for sequencing was blood. These receptors all come from a girl aged 5-17 years with multiple sclerosis.

The table lists this clonotype with a few counts. This sequence joins TRBV6-1 and TRBJ1-1; D gene unclear. This CDR3 region has 15 residues. The germline CDR1 and CDR2 sequences are MNHNS and SASEGT. Between the trimmed V and J ends, which lost 6 bases and 1 base, there was a span of 15 bases. The CDR3 sequence is CASSPDWLANTEAFF. DNA of the CDR3: TGTGCCAGCAGCCCGGACTGGTTGGCGAACACTGAAGCTTTCTTT.

This chain uses TRBV7-9 with TRBJ1-1; maybe TRBD1 (6 bases). The CDR3 is made up of 14 amino acids. The germline V and J ends were trimmed by 5 bases and 10 bases, with 20 bases remaining between them. CDR1 is SEHNR and CDR2 is FQNEAQ in the germline V gene (reference sequence). Here the CDR3 reads CASSQTGGNPGAFF. CDR3 in DNA: TGTGCCAGCAGCCAGACAGGAGGCAACCCGGGAGCTTTCTTT.

Only a few counts were recorded for this clonotype. The chain carries TRBV6-2 or TRBV6-3 and TRBJ1-6; TRBD1 matches at 9 bases. V was clipped by 5 bases and J by 7 bases; unmatched bases: 9. This CDR3 comprises 16 residues. Germline loops: CDR1 MNHEY, CDR2 SVGEGT. The CDR3 is CASSPDRGERNSPLHF. In nucleotides, the CDR3 is TGTGCCAGCAGTCCGGACAGGGGCGAGAGGAATTCACCCCTCCACTTT.

This clonotype was picked up many times. The CDR3 protein is CASSPGQGGSPLHF. The CDR3 DNA reads TGTGCCAGCAGCCCTGGACAGGGCGGTTCACCCCTCCACTTT. V gene TRBV6-2 or TRBV6-3 combines with J gene TRBJ1-6; TRBD1 matches 8 bases. Germline values: CDR1 MNHEY, CDR2 SVGEGT. J was trimmed by 9 bases and V by 6 bases; bases with no gene match: 7. CDR3 length: 14 amino acids.

This clonotype was seen a handful of times. The rearrangement uses TRBV7-9 and TRBJ1-5; 9 bases map to TRBD1. The V gene's germline CDR1 is SEHNR and CDR2 FQNEAQ (reference sequence). CDR3 size: 15 residues. After removal of 5 bases from V and 2 bases from J, the junction contained 4 bases not matched to a gene. CDR3 DNA: TGTGCCAGCAGCCCCGGACAGGGGCGCAATCAGCCCCAGCATTTT. Translating it yields CASSPGQGRNQPQHF.

J is TRBJ2-3 and V is TRBV29-1, with 7 nucleotides matching TRBD1. Germline CDR1 is SQVTM and CDR2 is ANQGSEA. V shed 1 base and J 6 bases; nucleotides not matched to a gene: 10. The CDR3 runs 15 residues. CDR3 protein: CSVEGGRGYLDTQYF. CDR3 nucleotide sequence: TGCAGCGTTGAAGGCGGCAGGGGGTATTTGGATACGCAGTATTTT.